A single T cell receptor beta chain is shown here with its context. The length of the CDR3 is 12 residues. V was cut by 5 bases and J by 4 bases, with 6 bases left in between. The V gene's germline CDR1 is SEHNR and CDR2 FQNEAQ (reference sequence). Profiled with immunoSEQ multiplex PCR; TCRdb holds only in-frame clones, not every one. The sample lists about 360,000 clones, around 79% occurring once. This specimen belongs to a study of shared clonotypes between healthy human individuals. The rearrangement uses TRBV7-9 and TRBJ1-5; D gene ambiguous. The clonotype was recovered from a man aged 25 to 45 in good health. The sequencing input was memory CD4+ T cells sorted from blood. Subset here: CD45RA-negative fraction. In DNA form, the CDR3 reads TGTGCCAGCAGCGCAAAGAATCAGCCCCAGCATTTT. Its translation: CASSAKNQPQHF. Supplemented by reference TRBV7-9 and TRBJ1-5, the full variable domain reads DTGVSQNPRHKITKRGQNVTFRCDPISEHNRLYWYRQTLGQGPEFLTYFQNEAQLEKSRLLSDRFSAERPKGSFSTLEIQRTEQGDSAMYLCASSAKNQPQHFGDGTRLSIL.